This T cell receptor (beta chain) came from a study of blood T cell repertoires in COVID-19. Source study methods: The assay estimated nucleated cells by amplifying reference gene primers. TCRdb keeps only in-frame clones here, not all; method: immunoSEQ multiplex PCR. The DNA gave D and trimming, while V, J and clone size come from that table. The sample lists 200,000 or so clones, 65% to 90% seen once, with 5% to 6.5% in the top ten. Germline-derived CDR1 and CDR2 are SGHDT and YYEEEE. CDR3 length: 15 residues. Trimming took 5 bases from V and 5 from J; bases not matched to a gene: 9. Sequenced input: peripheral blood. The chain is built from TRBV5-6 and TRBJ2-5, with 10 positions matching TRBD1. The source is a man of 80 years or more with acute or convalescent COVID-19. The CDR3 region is CASSLIDRGRETQYF. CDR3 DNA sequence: TGTGCCAGCAGTCTCATAGACAGGGGGCGGGAGACCCAGTACTTC.